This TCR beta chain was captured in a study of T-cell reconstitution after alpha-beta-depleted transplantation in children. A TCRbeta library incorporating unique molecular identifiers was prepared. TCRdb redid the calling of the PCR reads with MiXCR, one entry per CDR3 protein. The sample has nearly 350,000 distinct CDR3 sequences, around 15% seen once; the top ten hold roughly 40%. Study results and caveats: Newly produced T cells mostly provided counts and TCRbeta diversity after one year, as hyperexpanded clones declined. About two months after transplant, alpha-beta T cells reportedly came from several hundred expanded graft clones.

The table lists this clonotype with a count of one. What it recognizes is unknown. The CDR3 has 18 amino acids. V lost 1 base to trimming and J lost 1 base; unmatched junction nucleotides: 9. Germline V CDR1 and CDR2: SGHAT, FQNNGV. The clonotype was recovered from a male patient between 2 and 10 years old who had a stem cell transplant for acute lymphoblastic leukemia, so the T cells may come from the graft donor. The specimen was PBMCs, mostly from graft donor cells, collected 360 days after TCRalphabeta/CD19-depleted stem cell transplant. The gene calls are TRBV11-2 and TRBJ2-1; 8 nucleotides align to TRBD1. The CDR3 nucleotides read TGTGCCAGCAGCTTAGTGTTCGGGACAGGCGCTTCCTACAATGAGCAGTTCTTC. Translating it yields CASSLVFGTGASYNEQFF.